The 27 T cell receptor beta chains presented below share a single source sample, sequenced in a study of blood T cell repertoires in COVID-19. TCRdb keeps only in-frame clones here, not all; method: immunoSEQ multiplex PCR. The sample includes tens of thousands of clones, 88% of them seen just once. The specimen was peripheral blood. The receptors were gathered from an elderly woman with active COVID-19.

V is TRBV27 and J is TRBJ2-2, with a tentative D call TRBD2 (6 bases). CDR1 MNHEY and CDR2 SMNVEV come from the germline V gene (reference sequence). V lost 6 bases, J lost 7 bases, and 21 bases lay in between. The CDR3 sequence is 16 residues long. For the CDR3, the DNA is TGTGCCAGCAGCCCATGGGCCACACCGCGGGGCGGGGAGCTGTTTTTT. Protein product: CASSPWATPRGGELFF.

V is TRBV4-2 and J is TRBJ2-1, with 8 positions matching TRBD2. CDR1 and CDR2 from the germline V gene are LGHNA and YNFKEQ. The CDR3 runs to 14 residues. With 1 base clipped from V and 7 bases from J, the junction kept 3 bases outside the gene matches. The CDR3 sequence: CASSQVGTSNEQFF. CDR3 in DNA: TGTGCCAGCAGCCAAGTCGGGACTAGTAATGAGCAGTTCTTC.

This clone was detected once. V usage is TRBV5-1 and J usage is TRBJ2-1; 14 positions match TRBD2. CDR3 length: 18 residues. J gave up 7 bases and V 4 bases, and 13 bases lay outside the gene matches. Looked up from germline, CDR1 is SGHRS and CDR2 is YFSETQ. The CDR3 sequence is CASSEGLAGDLLRNEQFF. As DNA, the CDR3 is TGCGCCAGCAGCGAGGGACTAGCGGGAGATCTACTTAGGAATGAGCAGTTCTTC.

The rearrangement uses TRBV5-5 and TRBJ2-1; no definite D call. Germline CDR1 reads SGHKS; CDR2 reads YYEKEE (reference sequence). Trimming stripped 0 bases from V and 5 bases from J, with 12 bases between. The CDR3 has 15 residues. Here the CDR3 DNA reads TGTGCCAGCAGCTTGGGTTTGTTAGCTAACAATGAGCAGTTCTTC. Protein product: CASSLGLLANNEQFF.

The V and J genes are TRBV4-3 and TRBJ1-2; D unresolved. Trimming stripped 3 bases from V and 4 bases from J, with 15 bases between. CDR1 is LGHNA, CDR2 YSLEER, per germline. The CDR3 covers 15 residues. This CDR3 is CASSHEEGSVYGYTF. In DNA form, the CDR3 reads TGCGCCAGCAGCCACGAGGAGGGCTCGGTCTATGGCTACACCTTC.

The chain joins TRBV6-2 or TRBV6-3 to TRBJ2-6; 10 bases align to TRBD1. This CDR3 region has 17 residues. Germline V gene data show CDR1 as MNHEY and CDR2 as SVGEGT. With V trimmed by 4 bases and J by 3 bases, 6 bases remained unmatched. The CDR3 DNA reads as TGTGCCAGCAGTTGGGGACAGGGGACGAGTGGGGCCAACGTCCTGACTTTC. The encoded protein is CASSWGQGTSGANVLTF.

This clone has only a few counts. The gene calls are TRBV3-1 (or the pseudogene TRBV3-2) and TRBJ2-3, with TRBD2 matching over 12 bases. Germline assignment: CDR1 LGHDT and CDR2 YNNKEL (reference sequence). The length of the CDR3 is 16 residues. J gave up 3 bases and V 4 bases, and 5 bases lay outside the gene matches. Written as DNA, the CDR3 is TGTGCCAGCAGCCCTTTGACTAGCGGGAGAACAGATACGCAGTATTTT. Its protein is CASSPLTSGRTDTQYF.

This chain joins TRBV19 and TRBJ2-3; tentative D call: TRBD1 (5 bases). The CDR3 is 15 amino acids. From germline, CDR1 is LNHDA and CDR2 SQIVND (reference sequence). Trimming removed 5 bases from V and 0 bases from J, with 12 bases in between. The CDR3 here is CASSGQGSSTDTQYF. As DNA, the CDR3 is TGTGCCAGTAGTGGGCAGGGATCTAGCACAGATACGCAGTATTTT.

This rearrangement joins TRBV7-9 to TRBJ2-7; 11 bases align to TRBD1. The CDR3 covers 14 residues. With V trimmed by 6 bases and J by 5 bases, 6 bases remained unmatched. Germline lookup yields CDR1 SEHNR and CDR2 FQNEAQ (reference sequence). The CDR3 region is CASSSGDRGNEQYF. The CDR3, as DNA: TGTGCCAGCAGTTCCGGGGACAGGGGGAACGAGCAGTACTTC.

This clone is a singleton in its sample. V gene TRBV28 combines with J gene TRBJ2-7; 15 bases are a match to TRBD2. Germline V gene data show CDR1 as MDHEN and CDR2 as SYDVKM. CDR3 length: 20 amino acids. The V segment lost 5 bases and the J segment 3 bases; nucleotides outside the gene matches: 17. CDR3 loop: CASSTNSRTSGRAFLYEQYF. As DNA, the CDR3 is TGTGCCAGCAGTACTAACAGTAGGACTAGCGGGAGGGCCTTCCTCTACGAGCAGTACTTC.

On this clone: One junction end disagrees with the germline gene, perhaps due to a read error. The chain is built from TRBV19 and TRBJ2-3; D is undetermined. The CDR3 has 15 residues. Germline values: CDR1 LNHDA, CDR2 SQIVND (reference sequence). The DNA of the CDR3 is TGTGCCAGTCGTATAAGAGCGCCTAGCACAGATACGCAGTATTTT. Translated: CASRIRAPSTDTQYF.

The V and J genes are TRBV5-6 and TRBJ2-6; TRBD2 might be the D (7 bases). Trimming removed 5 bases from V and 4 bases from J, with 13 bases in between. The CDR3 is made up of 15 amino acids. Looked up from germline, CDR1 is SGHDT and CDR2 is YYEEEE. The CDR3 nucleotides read TGTGCCAGCAGACAAGGGGGGGTCGGGGCCAACGTCCTGACTTTC. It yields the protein CASRQGGVGANVLTF.

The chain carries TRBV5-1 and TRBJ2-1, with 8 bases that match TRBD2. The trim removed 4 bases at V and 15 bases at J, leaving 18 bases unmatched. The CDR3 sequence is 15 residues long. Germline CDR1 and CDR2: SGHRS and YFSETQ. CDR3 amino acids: CASSTDPGLVAPPFF. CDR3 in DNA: TGCGCCAGCAGCACGGACCCGGGACTAGTCGCCCCCCCGTTCTTC.

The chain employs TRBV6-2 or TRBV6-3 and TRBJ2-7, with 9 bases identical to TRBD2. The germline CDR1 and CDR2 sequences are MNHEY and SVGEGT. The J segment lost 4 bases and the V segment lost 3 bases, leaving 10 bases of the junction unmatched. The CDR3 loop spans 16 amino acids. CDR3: CASSYDNSGSRYEQYF. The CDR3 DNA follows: TGTGCCAGCAGTTATGACAATAGCGGGAGTCGGTACGAGCAGTACTTC.

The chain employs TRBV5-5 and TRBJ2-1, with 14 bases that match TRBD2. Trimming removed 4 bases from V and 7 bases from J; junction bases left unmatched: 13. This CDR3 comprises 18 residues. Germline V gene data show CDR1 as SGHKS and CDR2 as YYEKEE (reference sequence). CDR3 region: CASSTGLAGEFGSNEQFF. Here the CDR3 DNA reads TGTGCCAGCAGCACGGGACTAGCGGGAGAGTTCGGATCAAATGAGCAGTTCTTC.

CDR3 in amino acids: CARPGTSEIYEQYF. In DNA, the CDR3 is TGTGCCAGACCCGGGACTAGCGAAATCTACGAGCAGTACTTC. This rearrangement joins TRBV21-1 to TRBJ2-7; the table calls TRBD2, which could not be checked here. TRBV21-1 is annotated as a pseudogene. CDR3 length: 14 amino acids.

The CDR3 region is CATLGLASGTGELFF. The CDR3 bases are TGTGCCACCCTCGGACTAGCGTCGGGCACCGGGGAGCTGTTTTTT. The chain is built from TRBV24-1 and TRBJ2-2, with TRBD2 identical over 9 bases. From germline, CDR1 is KGHDR and CDR2 SFDVKD. After removal of 9 bases from V and 4 bases from J, the junction contained 8 bases not matched to a gene. This CDR3 is built from 15 residues.

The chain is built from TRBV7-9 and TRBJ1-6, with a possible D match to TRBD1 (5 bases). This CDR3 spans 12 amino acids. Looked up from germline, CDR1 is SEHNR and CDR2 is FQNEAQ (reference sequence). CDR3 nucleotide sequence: TGTGCGGCGGGGGGGGGTAATTCACCCCTCCACTTT. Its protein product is CAAGGGNSPLHF. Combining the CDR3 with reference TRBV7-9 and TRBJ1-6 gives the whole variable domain DTGVSQNPRHKITKRGQNVTFRCDPISEHNRLYWYRQTLGQGPEFLTYFQNEAQLEKSRLLSDRFSAERPKGSFSTLEIQRTEQGDSAMYLCAAGGGNSPLHFGNGTRLTVT.

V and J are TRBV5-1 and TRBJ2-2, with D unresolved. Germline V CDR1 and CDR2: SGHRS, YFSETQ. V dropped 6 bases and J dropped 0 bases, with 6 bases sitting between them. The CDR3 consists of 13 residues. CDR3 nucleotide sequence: TGCGCCAGCATCCCTACGAACACCGGGGAGCTGTTTTTT. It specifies CASIPTNTGELFF.

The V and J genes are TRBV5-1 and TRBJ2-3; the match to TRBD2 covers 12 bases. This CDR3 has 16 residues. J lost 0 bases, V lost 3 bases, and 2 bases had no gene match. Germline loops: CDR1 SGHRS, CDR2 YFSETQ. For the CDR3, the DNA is TGCGCCAGCAGCTCGGGACTAGCGGGCAGCACAGATACGCAGTATTTT. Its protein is CASSSGLAGSTDTQYF. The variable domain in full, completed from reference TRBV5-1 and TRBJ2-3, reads KAGVTQTPRYLIKTRGQQVTLSCSPISGHRSVSWYQQTPGQGLQFLFEYFSETQRNKGNFPGRFSGRQFSNSRSEMNVSTLELGDSALYLCASSSGLAGSTDTQYFGPGTRLTVL.

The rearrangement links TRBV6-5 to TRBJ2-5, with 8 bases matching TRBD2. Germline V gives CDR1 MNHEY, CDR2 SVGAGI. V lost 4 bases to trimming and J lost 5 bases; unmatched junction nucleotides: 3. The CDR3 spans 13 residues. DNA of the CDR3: TGTGCCAGCAGTTCGCGCGGGAGGGAGACCCAGTACTTC. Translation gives CASSSRGRETQYF.

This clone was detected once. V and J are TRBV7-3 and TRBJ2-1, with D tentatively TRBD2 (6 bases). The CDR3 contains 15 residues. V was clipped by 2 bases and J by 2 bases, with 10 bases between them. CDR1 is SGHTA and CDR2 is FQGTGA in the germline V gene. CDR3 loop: CASSLSRETYNEQFF. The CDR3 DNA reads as TGTGCCAGCAGCTTATCCCGGGAGACCTACAATGAGCAGTTCTTC. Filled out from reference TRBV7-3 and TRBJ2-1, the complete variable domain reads GAGVSQTPSNKVTEKGKYVELRCDPISGHTALYWYRQSLGQGPEFLIYFQGTGAADDSGLPNDRFFAVRPEGSVSTLKIQRTERGDSAVYLCASSLSRETYNEQFFGPGTRLTVL.

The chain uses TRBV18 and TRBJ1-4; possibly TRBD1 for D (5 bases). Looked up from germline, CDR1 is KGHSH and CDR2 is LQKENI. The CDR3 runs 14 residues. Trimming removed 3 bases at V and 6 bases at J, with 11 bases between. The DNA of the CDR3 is TGTGCCAGCTCACCCCCAGACAGTTATGAAAAACTGTTTTTT. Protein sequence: CASSPPDSYEKLFF.

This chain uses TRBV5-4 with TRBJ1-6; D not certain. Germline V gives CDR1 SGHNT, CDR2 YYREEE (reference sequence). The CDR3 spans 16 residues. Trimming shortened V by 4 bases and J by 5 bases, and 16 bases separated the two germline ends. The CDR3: CASSPAPGTNNSPLHF. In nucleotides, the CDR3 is TGTGCCAGCAGCCCTGCCCCAGGAACAAATAATTCACCCCTCCACTTT. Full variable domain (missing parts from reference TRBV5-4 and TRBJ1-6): ETGVTQSPTHLIKTRGQQVTLRCSSQSGHNTVSWYQQALGQGPQFIFQYYREEENGRGNFPPRFSGLQFPNYSSELNVNALELDDSALYLCASSPAPGTNNSPLHFGNGTRLTVT.

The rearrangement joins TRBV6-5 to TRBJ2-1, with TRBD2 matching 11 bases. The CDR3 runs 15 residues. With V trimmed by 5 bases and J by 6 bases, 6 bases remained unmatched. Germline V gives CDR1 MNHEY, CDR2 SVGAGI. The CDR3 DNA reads TGTGCCAGCAGTAAGACTAGCGGGGCTCCCAATGAGCAGTTCTTC. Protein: CASSKTSGAPNEQFF.

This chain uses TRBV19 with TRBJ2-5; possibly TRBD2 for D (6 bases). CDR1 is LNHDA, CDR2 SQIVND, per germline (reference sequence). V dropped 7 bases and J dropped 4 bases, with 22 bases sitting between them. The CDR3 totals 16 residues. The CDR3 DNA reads TGTGCCAGTACCCATAGCGGCCCCAAATCAGGAGAGACCCAGTACTTC. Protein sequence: CASTHSGPKSGETQYF.

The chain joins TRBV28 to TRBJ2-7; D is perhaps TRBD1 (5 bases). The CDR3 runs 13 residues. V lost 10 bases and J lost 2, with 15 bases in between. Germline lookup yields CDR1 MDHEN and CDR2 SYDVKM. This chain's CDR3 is CATRPPGPYEQYF. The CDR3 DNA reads TGTGCCACCCGTCCCCCAGGGCCCTACGAGCAGTACTTC.